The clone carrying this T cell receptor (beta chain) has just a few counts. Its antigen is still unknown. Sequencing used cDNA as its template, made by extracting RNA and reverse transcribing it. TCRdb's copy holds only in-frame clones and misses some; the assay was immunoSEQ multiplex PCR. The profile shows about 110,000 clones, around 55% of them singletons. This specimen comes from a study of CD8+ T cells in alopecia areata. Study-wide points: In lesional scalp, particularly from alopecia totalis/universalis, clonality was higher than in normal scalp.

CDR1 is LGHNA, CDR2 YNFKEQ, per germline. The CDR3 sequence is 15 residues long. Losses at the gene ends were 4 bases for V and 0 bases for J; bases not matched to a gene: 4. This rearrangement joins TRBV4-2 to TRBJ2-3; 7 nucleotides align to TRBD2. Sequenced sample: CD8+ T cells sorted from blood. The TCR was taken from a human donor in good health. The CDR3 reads CASSPERGSTDTQYF. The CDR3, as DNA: TGTGCCAGCAGCCCTGAGCGGGGTAGCACAGATACGCAGTATTTT.